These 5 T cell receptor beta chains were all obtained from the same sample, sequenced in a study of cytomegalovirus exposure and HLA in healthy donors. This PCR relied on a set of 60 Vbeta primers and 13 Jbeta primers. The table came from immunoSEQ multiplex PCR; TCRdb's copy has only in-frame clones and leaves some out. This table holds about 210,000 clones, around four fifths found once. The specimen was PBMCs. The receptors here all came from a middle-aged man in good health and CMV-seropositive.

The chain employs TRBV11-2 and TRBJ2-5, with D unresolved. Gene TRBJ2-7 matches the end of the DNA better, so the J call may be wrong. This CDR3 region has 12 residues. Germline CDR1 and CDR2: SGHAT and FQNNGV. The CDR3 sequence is CASSLLKSEQYF. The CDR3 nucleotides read TGTGCCAGCAGCTTATTGAAAAGCGAGCAGTACTTC.

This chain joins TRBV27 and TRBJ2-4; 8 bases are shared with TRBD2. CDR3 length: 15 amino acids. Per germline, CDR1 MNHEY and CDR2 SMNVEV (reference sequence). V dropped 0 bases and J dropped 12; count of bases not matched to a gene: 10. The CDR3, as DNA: TGTGCCAGCAGTTTATCAGCGGGAGCTGTAACCAGTCAGTACTTC. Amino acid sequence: CASSLSAGAVTSQYF.

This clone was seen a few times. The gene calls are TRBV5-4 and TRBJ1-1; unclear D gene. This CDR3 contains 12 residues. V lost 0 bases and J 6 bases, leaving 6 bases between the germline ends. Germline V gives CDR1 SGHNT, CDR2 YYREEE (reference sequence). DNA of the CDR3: TGTGCCAGCAGCTTGGGCGCCGCTGAAGCTTTCTTT. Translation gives CASSLGAAEAFF.

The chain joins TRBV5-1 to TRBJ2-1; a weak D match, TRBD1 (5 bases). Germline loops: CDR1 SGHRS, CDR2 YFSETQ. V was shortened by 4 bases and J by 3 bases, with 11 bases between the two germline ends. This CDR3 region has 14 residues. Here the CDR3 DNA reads TGCGCCAGCAGCAAGCAGGGTTTCTACAATGAGCAGTTCTTC. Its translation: CASSKQGFYNEQFF.

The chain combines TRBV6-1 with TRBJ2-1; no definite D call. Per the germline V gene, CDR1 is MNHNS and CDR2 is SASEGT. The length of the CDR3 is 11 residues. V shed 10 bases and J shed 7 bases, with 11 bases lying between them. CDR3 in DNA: TGTGCCACCTTAGACTGGAATGAGCAGTTCTTC. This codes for CATLDWNEQFF.